These 20 T cell receptor beta chains came from one sample sequenced in a study of T cells in localized non-small cell lung cancer. Sequencing was performed with immunoSEQ multiplex PCR; in TCRdb, only in-frame clones are kept and a portion is missing. The repertoire consists of approximately 45,000 clones, with around 81% occurring once and the leading ten covering roughly 18%. The material was peripheral blood mononuclear cells, obtained before any cancer treatment. These receptors were collected from a man between 40 and 70 years old with stage III lung adenocarcinoma.

The chain couples TRBV27 to TRBJ2-2; unclear D gene. Trimming left V 6 bases short and J 1 base short, with 15 bases between. Germline values: CDR1 MNHEY, CDR2 SMNVEV (reference sequence). The CDR3 loop spans 16 amino acids. For the CDR3, the DNA is TGTGCCAGCAGAGGATACGACGGGCAGAACACCGGGGAGCTGTTTTTT. As protein: CASRGYDGQNTGELFF.

This clone was counted a few times. The gene calls are TRBV15 and TRBJ1-2; TRBD1 aligns across 9 bases. V was clipped by 1 base and J by 8 bases; unmatched bases: 14. CDR1 and CDR2 (germline): LNHNV, YYDKDF (reference sequence). This CDR3 has 17 amino acids. Here the CDR3 DNA reads TGTGCCACCAGCAGAGCTCCGGCTAACAGGGGGCCGGGGGGCTACACCTTC. This codes for CATSRAPANRGPGGYTF.

This sequence joins TRBV9 and TRBJ2-4, with TRBD2 identical over 8 bases. CDR3 length: 21 amino acids. Germline V gene lookup returns CDR1 SGDLS and CDR2 YYNGEE. The trim removed 0 bases at V and 0 bases at J, leaving 17 bases unmatched. CDR3 amino acids: CASSVATITGGGNLAKNIQYF. DNA for the CDR3: TGTGCCAGCAGCGTAGCTACAATAACGGGAGGGGGAAATCTAGCCAAAAACATTCAGTACTTC.

This clone came up once. The V call is TRBV29-1, the J call TRBJ1-1; possible D gene TRBD1, 5 bases. Looked up from germline, CDR1 is SQVTM and CDR2 is ANQGSEA. The CDR3 length is 14 residues. V lost 2 bases to trimming and J lost 1 base, with 11 bases between them. Here the CDR3 DNA reads TGCAGCGTTGAACGACAGTTGGAGAACACTGAAGCTTTCTTT. Amino acids: CSVERQLENTEAFF. The full variable domain, in which reference TRBV29-1 and TRBJ1-1 provide the parts outside the CDR3, is SAVISQKPSRDICQRGTSLTIQCQVDSQVTMMFWYRQQPGQSLTLIATANQGSEATYESGFVIDKFPISRPNLTFSTLTVSNMSPEDSSIYLCSVERQLENTEAFFGQGTRLTVV.

The chain recombines TRBV9 with TRBJ2-2, with D maybe TRBD1 (5 bases). The CDR3 sequence is 20 residues long. Trimming stripped 3 bases from V and 0 bases from J, with 24 bases between. CDR1 is SGDLS and CDR2 is YYNGEE in the germline V gene. In DNA form, the CDR3 reads TGTGCCAGCAGCGCCAGGGTTAGGGCGGTTTCCTACGCGAACACCGGGGAGCTGTTTTTT. The encoded protein is CASSARVRAVSYANTGELFF.

V is TRBV6-1 and J is TRBJ1-5; D ambiguous. This CDR3 has 15 residues. The V end lost 7 bases, the J end lost 0 bases, and 13 bases lay between the germline ends. Per the germline V gene, CDR1 is MNHNS and CDR2 is SASEGT. CDR3 nucleotides: TGTGCCAGCACCTGGACGGCTTATAGCAATCAGCCCCAGCATTTT. Translating gives CASTWTAYSNQPQHF.

DNA of the CDR3: TGTGCCAGCAGCCCGCGGGACTACATCCAAGAGACCCAGTACTTC. It codes for CASSPRDYIQETQYF. This rearrangement joins TRBV11-1 to TRBJ2-5, with 7 bases matching TRBD2. The CDR3 is 15 residues long. The V gene's germline CDR1 is SGHAT and CDR2 FQDESV (reference sequence). V lost 5 bases and J lost 1; bases outside the gene matches: 7.

The chain recombines TRBV28 with TRBJ2-3; TRBD2 is a possible D gene (6 bases). Germline loops: CDR1 MDHEN, CDR2 SYDVKM. This CDR3 has 17 residues. Trimming removed 3 bases from V and 8 bases from J, with 24 bases in between. For the CDR3, the DNA is TGTGCCAGCAGTTTCTCCTCCAGGACTACGCTTAGTGGTACGCAGTATTTT. It translates to CASSFSSRTTLSGTQYF. Variable domain in full (rest from reference TRBV28 and TRBJ2-3): DVKVTQSSRYLVKRTGEKVFLECVQDMDHENMFWYRQDPGLGLRLIYFSYDVKMKEKGDIPEGYSVSREKKERFSLILESASTNQTSMYLCASSFSSRTTLSGTQYFGPGTRLTVL.

In its sample, this clone was seen once. This chain joins TRBV5-4 and TRBJ2-1; 8 nucleotides align to TRBD2. The CDR3 has 15 residues. The germline V gene encodes CDR1 SGHNT and CDR2 YYREEE (reference sequence). V shed 2 bases and J 5 bases; nucleotides not matched to a gene: 6. In DNA form, the CDR3 reads TGTGCCAGCAGCTTCGCGCGGGGGGCCGACAATGAGCAGTTCTTC. Translating it yields CASSFARGADNEQFF.

The CDR3 here is CASGWDTAYEQYF. DNA of the CDR3: TGTGCCAGCGGATGGGACACTGCCTACGAGCAGTACTTC. The V gene is TRBV27, the J gene TRBJ2-7; possibly TRBD1 for D (6 bases). CDR1 and CDR2 (germline): MNHEY, SMNVEV (reference sequence). Between the trimmed V and J ends, which lost 8 bases and 2 bases, there was a span of 13 bases. This CDR3 region has 13 residues.

This chain connects TRBV6-6 to TRBJ1-5; D remains ambiguous. In germline, CDR1 is MNHNY, CDR2 SVGAGI (reference sequence). The CDR3 has 13 amino acids. Trimming pared 0 bases from V and 5 bases from J, leaving 5 bases between. The CDR3 region is CASSYSEDQPQHF. In DNA form, the CDR3 reads TGTGCCAGCAGTTACTCGGAAGATCAGCCCCAGCATTTT.

V and J are TRBV6-1 and TRBJ2-7; D call uncertain. CDR3 length: 16 amino acids. The V gene's germline CDR1 is MNHNS and CDR2 SASEGT. The ends were cut back, 2 bases at V and 2 bases at J, with 16 bases in the middle. CDR3 region: CASSELPHLGPYEQYF. The CDR3 DNA reads TGTGCCAGCAGTGAACTTCCACACCTAGGGCCCTACGAGCAGTACTTC.

The J gene is TRBJ2-7, the V gene TRBV6-6; D gene ambiguous. Germline V CDR1 and CDR2: MNHNY, SVGAGI (reference sequence). CDR3 length: 12 amino acids. V lost 6 bases to trimming and J lost 9 bases, with 15 bases between them. The CDR3 nucleotides read TGTGCCAGCAGAAAGGAACCTCCGGGGCAGTACTTC. It is translated as CASRKEPPGQYF.

J is TRBJ2-2 and V is TRBV14; no definite D call. Germline lookup yields CDR1 SGHDN and CDR2 FVKESK. The CDR3 spans 13 residues. The V end was cut by 6 bases, the J end by 3 bases, with 8 bases between. Here the CDR3 DNA reads TGTGCCAGCAGAGCCCAATACACCGGGGAGCTGTTTTTT. Translation gives CASRAQYTGELFF.

This clone was detected only a few times. The V and J genes are TRBV2 and TRBJ1-1; D is perhaps TRBD1 (6 bases). Germline-derived CDR1 and CDR2 are SNHLY and FYNNEI. V shed 3 bases and J shed 0 bases, with 14 bases lying between them. This CDR3 is built from 16 residues. This CDR3 reads CASSDLPHRVNTEAFF. CDR3 in DNA: TGTGCCAGCAGTGATTTGCCCCACAGGGTGAACACTGAAGCTTTCTTT. The full variable domain, in which reference TRBV2 and TRBJ1-1 provide the parts outside the CDR3, is EPEVTQTPSHQVTQMGQEVILRCVPISNHLYFYWYRQILGQKVEFLVSFYNNEISEKSEIFDDQFSVERPDGSNFTLKIRSTKLEDSAMYFCASSDLPHRVNTEAFFGQGTRLTVV.

The sample holds a few counts of this clone. The chain recombines TRBV7-9 with TRBJ2-6; no clear D. Germline lookup yields CDR1 SEHNR and CDR2 FQNEAQ (reference sequence). V lost 4 bases to trimming and J lost 2 bases, with 3 bases between them. This CDR3 has 13 residues. CDR3 nucleotides: TGTGCCAGCAGCTCGGCTGGGGCCAACGTCCTGACTTTC. Amino acids: CASSSAGANVLTF.

V is TRBV6-6 and J is TRBJ2-7; 8 positions agree with TRBD1. The CDR3 has 16 residues. CDR1 is MNHNY, CDR2 SVGAGI, per germline (reference sequence). Unmatched junction bases numbered 7, after V lost 0 bases and J lost 3 bases. In DNA form, the CDR3 reads TGTGCCAGCAGTTACTCGACAGGGGCGTTTCACTACGAGCAGTACTTC. Translated: CASSYSTGAFHYEQYF.

CDR3 in amino acids: CASSLDRVGYGYTF. CDR3 nucleotides: TGTGCCAGCAGCTTGGACAGGGTGGGATATGGCTACACCTTC. The chain carries TRBV5-6 and TRBJ1-2; D perhaps matches TRBD1 (6 bases). The V end lost 0 bases, the J end lost 5 bases, and 11 bases lay between the germline ends. The germline V gene encodes CDR1 SGHDT and CDR2 YYEEEE. The CDR3 consists of 14 residues.

V gene TRBV11-2 combines with J gene TRBJ2-1; no clear D. The germline V gene has CDR1 SGHAT and CDR2 FQNNGV. This CDR3 comprises 12 residues. V lost 4 bases and J 5 bases, leaving 6 bases between the germline ends. The DNA of the CDR3 is TGTGCCAGCAGCTCTTTTGACAATGAGCAGTTCTTC. Translating gives CASSSFDNEQFF.

The chain links TRBV5-1 to TRBJ2-5, with 12 bases lining up with TRBD1. Losses at the gene ends were 3 bases for V and 5 bases for J; bases not matched to a gene: 8. Germline V gene data show CDR1 as SGHRS and CDR2 as YFSETQ. This CDR3 comprises 16 residues. This CDR3 is CASSWGDRGRGETQYF. CDR3 coding DNA: TGCGCCAGCAGCTGGGGGGACAGGGGGCGTGGTGAGACCCAGTACTTC.